These T cell receptor beta chains were read from a single sample in a study of control samples from healthy donors and cancer patients. TCRdb's copy holds only in-frame clones and misses some; the assay was immunoSEQ multiplex PCR. The sample lists approximately 74,000 clones, about 94% occurring once. Sequencing used blood. The source of these receptors is a woman between 25 and 40 years old in good health. The CDR3 runs from the conserved cysteine through the conserved F or W. The D gene is left open where the match is weak. Expanded clones get a size class; other rows say once, few or many, or leave the size out.

v_call	d_call	clone_size	j_call	cdr3_aa	cdr3_nt
TRBV28	TRBD1	.	TRBJ2-1	CASSGTGVNEQFF	TGTGCCAGCAGTGGGACAGGGGTAAATGAGCAGTTCTTC
TRBV7-7	TRBD1	.	TRBJ2-5	CASSQDRGETQYF	TGTGCTAGCAGCCAAGACAGGGGAGAGACCCAGTACTTC
TRBV13	.	.	TRBJ2-7	CASRVFGEPYEQYF	TGTGCCAGCAGGGTCTTTGGGGAACCCTACGAGCAGTACTTC
TRBV14	.	.	TRBJ2-5	CASAWGWQETQYF	TGTGCCAGCGCTTGGGGGTGGCAAGAGACCCAGTACTTC
TRBV7-9	TRBD1	once	TRBJ2-2	CASRPGTAQGEELFF	TGTGCCAGCAGACCCGGGACAGCCCAGGGTGAGGAGCTGTTTTTT
TRBV28	.	.	TRBJ1-2	CASSLISVGYTF	TGTGCCAGCAGTTTAATCTCAGTGGGCTACACCTTC
TRBV18	.	.	TRBJ1-2	CASSPLPGNYGYTF	TGTGCCAGCTCACCACTACCAGGGAACTATGGCTACACCTTC
TRBV28	.	.	TRBJ1-5	CASRLQGSAQPQHF	TGTGCCAGCAGATTGCAGGGTTCGGCCCAGCCCCAGCATTTT
TRBV30	.	.	TRBJ1-1	CAWTWTVNTEAFF	TGTGCCTGGACTTGGACGGTGAACACTGAAGCTTTCTTT
TRBV18	.	.	TRBJ2-5	CASSPGGETQYF	TGTGCCAGCTCACCAGGGGGAGAGACCCAGTACTTC
TRBV5-8	.	.	TRBJ1-5	CASTEDLGPQHF	TGTGCCAGCACCGAAGACTTGGGGCCCCAGCATTTT
TRBV19	TRBD2	.	TRBJ2-3	CASSIGRGGPSTDTQYF	TGTGCCAGTAGTATAGGGCGGGGGGGCCCCAGCACAGATACGCAGTATTTT
TRBV13	.	.	TRBJ2-7	CASSLSDRLDEQYF	TGTGCCAGCAGCCTCTCAGACAGGTTGGACGAGCAGTACTTC
TRBV2	.	.	TRBJ1-5	CASRYRANFNQPQHF	TGTGCCAGCAGGTACAGGGCAAACTTCAATCAGCCCCAGCATTTT
TRBV5-5	TRBD2	once	TRBJ2-3	CASSHPLERGGADTQYF	TGTGCCAGCAGCCACCCCCTAGAGCGGGGGGGCGCAGATACGCAGTATTTT
TRBV2	.	.	TRBJ1-2	CASAHPSNYGYTF	TGTGCCAGCGCGCATCCCTCTAACTATGGCTACACCTTC
TRBV14	.	.	TRBJ2-1	CASSQDLGASYNEQFF	TGTGCCAGCAGCCAAGATTTGGGGGCCTCCTACAATGAGCAGTTCTTC
TRBV3-1/TRBV3-2	.	.	TRBJ1-1	CASSQVGGKNTEAFF	TGTGCCAGCAGCCAGGTCGGGGGTAAGAACACTGAAGCTTTCTTT
TRBV5-6	.	.	TRBJ2-7	CASSLLGVEQYF	TGTGCCAGCAGCTTGTTGGGGGTCGAGCAGTACTTC
TRBV3-1/TRBV3-2	TRBD1	.	TRBJ1-6	CASSLNPDRINSPLHF	TGTGCCAGCAGCCTAAACCCGGACAGGATTAATTCACCCCTCCACTTT
TRBV9	.	.	TRBJ1-1	CASTLSGGLGEAFF	TGTGCCAGCACCCTCTCCGGAGGGCTCGGTGAAGCTTTCTTT
TRBV3-1/TRBV3-2	TRBD1	.	TRBJ1-2	CASSPTQTHGQEPRTF	TGTGCCAGCAGCCCTACACAAACCCACGGACAGGAACCTAGGACCTTC
TRBV5-4	TRBD1	once	TRBJ1-4	CASSPSRGQGGREKLFF	TGTGCCAGCAGCCCAAGCCGAGGACAGGGCGGCAGAGAAAAACTGTTTTTT
TRBV6-5	.	.	TRBJ1-2	CASSYSMGGDYGYTF	TGTGCCAGCAGTTACTCGATGGGGGGAGACTATGGCTACACCTTC
TRBV15	.	.	TRBJ1-1	CATSRPDLGRAFF	TGTGCCACCAGCAGGCCGGACTTGGGGCGAGCTTTCTTT
TRBV6-4	TRBD2	.	TRBJ2-1	CASFETSNGNEQFF	TGTGCCAGCTTTGAGACTAGCAATGGGAATGAGCAGTTCTTC
TRBV6-1	.	.	TRBJ1-5	CASSEQGARYSNQPQHF	TGTGCCAGCAGTGAACAGGGCGCGAGATATAGCAATCAGCCCCAGCATTTT
TRBV3-1/TRBV3-2	TRBD2	.	TRBJ2-5	CASSQLGEGNYF	TGTGCCAGCAGCCAACTCGGGGAGGGGAATTACTTC
TRBV7-6	.	.	TRBJ1-2	CASSLAIGAYGYTF	TGTGCCAGCAGCTTAGCGATAGGTGCCTATGGCTACACCTTC
TRBV7-2	.	.	TRBJ1-2	CASSLRGDGAYGYTF	TGTGCCAGCAGCTTAAGGGGGGACGGAGCCTATGGCTACACCTTC
TRBV5-5	.	.	TRBJ1-5	CASSLDPGRTFNQPQHF	TGTGCCAGCAGCTTGGATCCAGGCAGGACCTTCAATCAGCCCCAGCATTTT
TRBV19	.	.	TRBJ2-7	CASSLEPLYEQYF	TGTGCCAGTAGTCTCGAGCCCCTCTACGAGCAGTACTTC
TRBV2	TRBD1	.	TRBJ1-6	CASRTGEGYNSPLHF	TGTGCCAGTAGGACAGGGGAGGGCTATAATTCACCCCTCCACTTT
TRBV9	TRBD1	.	TRBJ2-2	CASSEGSWTGNTGELFF	TGTGCCAGCAGCGAGGGAAGCTGGACAGGGAACACCGGGGAGCTGTTTTTT
TRBV6-1	.	.	TRBJ2-1	CASSESWTEQFF	TGTGCCAGCAGTGAAAGTTGGACTGAGCAGTTCTTC
TRBV12-5	.	.	TRBJ1-2	CASSPERGGYTF	TGTGCTAGTAGCCCGGAAAGGGGAGGCTACACCTTC
TRBV30	.	.	TRBJ1-4	CAWSASRTVNEKLFF	TGTGCCTGGAGCGCATCCCGGACGGTAAATGAAAAACTGTTTTTT
TRBV5-1	.	.	TRBJ2-2	CGSWVSVRGGELFF	TGCGGGTCGTGGGTTAGCGTTAGGGGGGGGGAGCTGTTTTTT
TRBV6-5	TRBD2	.	TRBJ2-5	CASKRGVREAQYF	TGTGCCAGCAAGCGGGGTGTGAGGGAGGCCCAGTACTTC
TRBV20-1	.	.	TRBJ1-3	CSGSIRNTIYF	TGCAGTGGGTCAATCAGAAACACCATATATTTT
TRBV28	.	.	TRBJ1-2	CASSSGPTLYGYTF	TGTGCCAGCAGTTCGGGGCCAACCCTTTATGGCTACACCTTC
TRBV14	.	.	TRBJ1-1	CASSQGGTLPNTEAFF	TGTGCCAGCAGCCAAGGGGGTACTTTACCCAACACTGAAGCTTTCTTT
TRBV5-8	.	.	TRBJ1-5	CASSPPVAGLNQPQHF	TGTGCCAGCAGCCCCCCGGTGGCAGGGCTCAATCAGCCCCAGCATTTT
TRBV18	.	.	TRBJ2-1	CASSPYGQLNLVNEQFF	TGTGCCAGCTCACCGTATGGGCAGCTCAACTTGGTAAATGAGCAGTTCTTC
TRBV9	.	once	TRBJ1-1	CASSGPPGTEAFF	TGTGCCAGCAGCGGACCTCCAGGGACTGAAGCTTTCTTT
TRBV27	.	.	TRBJ2-6	CASRQGSAGANVLTF	TGTGCCAGCAGACAGGGTTCAGCTGGGGCCAACGTCCTGACTTTC
TRBV9	.	.	TRBJ2-3	CASSVDGDISTDTQYF	TGTGCCAGCAGCGTAGACGGGGATATCAGCACAGATACGCAGTATTTT
TRBV23-1	.	.	TRBJ1-5	CASSHPGGIGSNQPQHF	TGCGCCAGCAGTCACCCGGGGGGCATCGGGAGCAATCAGCCCCAGCATTTT
TRBV11-2	.	.	TRBJ2-7	CASSFGQGYEQYF	TGTGCCAGCAGCTTTGGGCAGGGGTACGAGCAGTACTTC
TRBV10-1	.	.	TRBJ2-2	CASSGSADANTGELFF	TGCGCCAGCAGCGGTTCGGCCGACGCGAACACCGGGGAGCTGTTTTTT
TRBV27	.	.	TRBJ1-6	CANAPDRYSPLHF	TGTGCCAACGCCCCCGACCGCTATTCACCCCTCCACTTT
TRBV7-3	.	.	TRBJ2-1	CASSGDSLNEQFF	TGTGCCAGCAGCGGAGACAGCCTCAATGAGCAGTTCTTC
TRBV10-3	.	few	TRBJ1-1	CAISSGTMNTEAFF	TGTGCCATCAGTTCCGGGACCATGAACACTGAAGCTTTCTTT
TRBV6-1	TRBD1	.	TRBJ1-5	CASSEAGRQGKNQPQHF	TGTGCCAGCAGTGAAGCGGGCAGACAGGGAAAGAATCAGCCCCAGCATTTT
TRBV27	.	.	TRBJ1-2	CASSLYTNYGYTF	TGTGCCAGCAGTTTATATACTAACTATGGCTACACCTTC